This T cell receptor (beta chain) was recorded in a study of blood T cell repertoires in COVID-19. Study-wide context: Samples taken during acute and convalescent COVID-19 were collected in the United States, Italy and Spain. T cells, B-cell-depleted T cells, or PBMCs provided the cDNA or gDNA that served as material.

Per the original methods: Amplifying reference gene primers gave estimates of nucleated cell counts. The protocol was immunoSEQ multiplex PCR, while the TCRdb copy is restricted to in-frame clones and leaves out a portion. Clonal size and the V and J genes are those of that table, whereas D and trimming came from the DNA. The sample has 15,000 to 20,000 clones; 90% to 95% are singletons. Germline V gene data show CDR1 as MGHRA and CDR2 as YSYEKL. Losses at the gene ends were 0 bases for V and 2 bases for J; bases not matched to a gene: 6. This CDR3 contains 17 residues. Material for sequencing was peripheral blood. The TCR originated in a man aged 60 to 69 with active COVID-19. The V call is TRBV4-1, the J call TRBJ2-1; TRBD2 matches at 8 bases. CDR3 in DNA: TGCGCCAGCAGCCAAGATCAGGGTAGCGGGGCCTACAATGAGCAGTTCTTC. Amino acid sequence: CASSQDQGSGAYNEQFF.